This T cell receptor beta chain was captured in a study of cytomegalovirus exposure and HLA in healthy donors (dated by TCRdb to about 2017). Turning to the overall study: According to a later analysis, the 120 or so validation repertoires were produced on the same platform as the 680 or so repertoires of the first cohort. The study was designed to test whether signatures of past pathogen exposure could be identified by cataloging public T cell receptors. A separate validation cohort of roughly 110 different subjects was used in addition to the approximately 700-subject first cohort. To predict cytomegalovirus infection status, the study brought together high-throughput TCR immunosequencing, statistical association of individual TCRs with disease status, and machine learning.

To prepare the library, the immunoSEQ multiplex PCR assay was applied. As for the authors' bioinformatics: A statistical classification framework was developed to diagnose cytomegalovirus status using the catalog of TCR beta chain sequences. TCRdb limited this immuneACCESS table to in-frame rearrangements with V and J called. A share of clones is missing; checked studies link under half to unresolved V genes, and the rest is unexplained. Clone size and V and J calls were adopted from that table, with D and trimming inferred from the DNA. Across this sample there are around 150,000 clones, with more than 70% seen only once. The top ten clonotypes cover roughly 10% of the sample. Summary of the overall study and its limitations: The authors suggested that the approach could potentially be generalized to other disease states and immunological phenotypes. A later analysis had no HLA typing for the validation cohort, so co-occurrence there was scored across all 120 or so repertoires. In vitro tests confirmed that a few of the cytomegalovirus-associated TCR beta chains recognize cytomegalovirus antigens. The study listed 150 to 200 TCR beta chains as associated with cytomegalovirus. Subsequent analysis determined that TCRs grouped into clusters in the first cohort also showed a tendency toward co-occurrence across the approximately 110 validation repertoires, and approximately 94% of cluster scores exceeded 0. Most TCR sequences were seen in very few donors, while some public TCRs were found in many individuals. Cytomegalovirus status was reported to be diagnosed by the classifier with high specificity and sensitivity in both the original and validation cohorts.

As concerns this clone: What this receptor recognizes is not known. No per-base quality is available; no much larger clone lies one base away.

CDR1 is given as SGHDT and CDR2 as YYEEEE, both from the germline V gene. V and J lose 3 bases and 1 base, and a span of 6 bases separates them. The CDR3 numbers 13 residues from cysteine through phenylalanine. The entry retains the CDR3 DNA only, 39 bases that are in frame from base 1. The donors were included in the validation cohort of roughly 120 subjects, a group kept apart from the roughly 690-subject first cohort. The chain couples TRBV5-6 to TRBJ2-3; 6 matching bases give a weak D call of TRBD2. This receptor was obtained from a man aged 25 to 40 in good health and CMV-seropositive. The sequencing sample was made of PBMCs. The CDR3 loop reads CASSWGGTDTQYF. The nucleotide sequence is given as TGTGCCAGCAGCTGGGGGGGCACAGATACGCAGTATTTT.